This TCR beta chain was obtained from a study of OX40 agonist ivuxolimab in advanced cancers. Study background: Each patient was given ivuxolimab into a vein every 2 weeks, at 0.01 to 10 mg/kg. Averaging 60 years in age, with a range of about 20 to 90, the cohort was around 83% male. Study conclusions and caveats: Among the lowest peripheral clonal expansion occurred in 0.1-3.0 mg/kg partial responders. CD4+ T cells averaged fewer expanded clones than CD8+ T cells.

The CDR3 has 16 residues. The V gene lost 0 bases and the J gene lost 3 bases, with 11 bases spanning the gap. The V gene's germline CDR1 is MNHEY and CDR2 SVGAGI. In the case of this clone: Its antigen is currently unknown.

TCRdb keeps only in-frame clones here, not all; method: immunoSEQ multiplex PCR. The sample shows nearly 90,000 clones, about 86% of them seen only once. The sequence came from an adult with an advanced solid tumor such as melanoma, head and neck, liver or kidney cancer. Source: CD4+ or CD8+ T cells sorted from blood, taken in a trial of the OX40 agonist ivuxolimab. The rearrangement uses TRBV6-5 and TRBJ2-2; D is perhaps TRBD1 (6 bases). The CDR3 protein is CASSYSNRAHTGELFF. DNA of the CDR3: TGTGCCAGCAGTTACTCTAACAGGGCGCACACCGGGGAGCTGTTTTTT.